This record looks at one T cell receptor (beta chain) sequence and its context. These data are taken from a study of blood T cell repertoires in COVID-19. Across the whole study: Spain, Italy and the United States supplied samples that represented acute and convalescent COVID-19. T cells, B-cell-depleted T cells, or PBMCs provided the cDNA or gDNA that served as material.

The CDR3 sequence is 13 residues long. V was trimmed by 5 bases and J by 4 bases, leaving 11 bases between them. Germline-derived CDR1 and CDR2 are MNHEY and SMNVEV (reference sequence). Authors' methods: Researchers report that nucleated cell counts were estimated from reference gene primer amplification. The assay was immunoSEQ multiplex PCR, and TCRdb's table has in-frame clones only and misses some. The V and J calls and clone size were taken over from that table, and D and trimming were inferred from the DNA. The sample records just over 95,000 clones, 90% being singletons. Sequencing input: peripheral blood. The chain joins TRBV27 to TRBJ1-2; possible D gene TRBD1, 6 bases. This TCR was sampled from a middle-aged man with acute or convalescent COVID-19. As DNA, the CDR3 is TGTGCCAGCAGTCAGGACAGTTTCTATGGCTACACCTTC. Translation: CASSQDSFYGYTF.